This section outlines one T cell receptor beta chain sequence together with its context. Which antigen it targets is not known. Base-call qualities are not available, and no considerably larger clone is one nucleotide away. The germline V gene (reference sequence) gives CDR1 as SGHNT and CDR2 as YYREEE. The germline ends are 11 bases apart after V is trimmed by 0 bases and J by 1 base. The cysteine opens and the phenylalanine closes a CDR3 of 16 amino acids. Only the CDR3 part of the read is kept: 48 bases, read in frame from the first base. The data belong to a study of blood T cell repertoires in COVID-19 (dated by TCRdb to 2019 to 2021). Background on the whole study: Collaborator samples came from the United States, Italy and Spain and covered acute and convalescent phases of COVID-19. The prospective study material was composed of cDNA or gDNA derived from T cells, B-cell-depleted T cells, or PBMCs. The dataset comprised deeply sampled blood TCRbeta repertoires from subjects exposed to, actively infected with, or recovered from COVID-19. The repertoires were released in a freely available public database meant as a resource for research on the immune response to SARS-CoV-2. The samples were drawn from the first 160 participants of the ongoing ImmuneRACE study and from some 1,300 subjects provided by 6 global collaborators. Sample metadata almost always included a de-identified subject ID, COVID-19 status, age in years and sex. Where available, HLA class I and class II types were taken from metadata supplied by the sample provider and were not determined by assay-based typing. Paper-wide results and their limitations: The amount of clinical and demographic metadata varied by source and participant and was provided uncurated.

TCRbeta CDR3 regions were amplified from genomic DNA by means of the immunoSEQ Assay, a bias-controlled multiplex PCR. The paper's processing steps were these. Within the assay, amplification of reference gene primers was used to estimate how many nucleated cells each sample contained. Sequence reads were collapsed and filtered to measure the absolute abundance of every unique TCRbeta CDR3 rearrangement. Productive Simpson clonality was computed per sample as the square root of Simpson's diversity index over productive rearrangements. Here the immuneACCESS table is served through TCRdb, limited to in-frame sequences with V and J called. Missing clones are a known gap in these copies; in checked studies unresolved V genes cover under half, and the rest lacks a known reason. Clone size and the V and J calls come from that table; the DNA yielded D and trimming. Within this sample are approximately 120,000 clones, with around three quarters of them counted one time only. The top ten clonotypes cover about 4.7% of the sample.

The collaborating institutions used their own protocols to collect whole blood in K2EDTA tubes. For TCRbeta analysis, collaborator samples were shipped as frozen whole blood, as isolated PBMCs, or as DNA extracted from either sample type. The sequence links TRBV5-4 to TRBJ2-1, and perhaps TRBD1 as D gene, on 5 matching bases. Material for sequencing was peripheral blood. This clonotype was sampled from a human donor in a cohort sampled during active or convalescent COVID-19. The CDR3 reads CASSLVQGTSYNEQFF. Here is the DNA: TGTGCCAGCAGCTTGGTTCAGGGAACGTCCTACAATGAGCAGTTCTTC.